A single sample is the source of the 17 T cell receptor beta chains below, sequenced in a study of Graves' ophthalmopathy and Graves' hyperthyroidism. TCR beta CDR3 amplification used RNA transcripts. HTBI primers were employed in first-round RT-PCR, then a second-round multiplex PCR followed. MiXCR, run by TCRdb on the multiplex PCR reads, gives a single entry per CDR3 protein. The sample contains 200,000 to 300,000 distinct CDR3 sequences, 45% to 55% of which appear only once. Specimen: peripheral blood. These receptors originate from an adult man with Graves' ophthalmopathy.

The chain links TRBV20-1 to TRBJ1-4, with D possibly matching TRBD1 (5 bases). Looked up from germline, CDR1 is DFQATT and CDR2 is SNEGSKA (reference sequence). The CDR3 length is 14 residues. Trimming cost V 6 bases and J 0 bases, with 11 bases left between them. This CDR3 is CSASRQPTNEKLFF. CDR3 DNA: TGCAGTGCGAGCCGACAGCCAACTAATGAAAAACTGTTTTTT.

This clonotype was observed a few times. The rearrangement links TRBV24-1 to TRBJ1-2; D not resolved. The germline V gene encodes CDR1 KGHDR and CDR2 SFDVKD. With 4 bases removed from V and 8 bases from J, the gap between germline ends came to 7 bases. This CDR3 has 11 residues. This chain's CDR3 is CATSDLRGYTF. The CDR3 region has the DNA TGTGCCACCAGTGACCTGAGGGGCTACACCTTC.

This clonotype was counted many times. The genes are TRBV2 and TRBJ1-2, with D possibly TRBD1 on 5 matching bases. V shed 7 bases and J shed 4 bases, with 13 bases lying between them. The CDR3 loop spans 13 amino acids. Looked up from germline, CDR1 is SNHLY and CDR2 is FYNNEI. CDR3 residues: CASTPGVAYGYTF. CDR3 bases: TGTGCCAGCACTCCGGGGGTCGCCTATGGCTACACCTTC.

The V call is TRBV7-9, the J call TRBJ2-5, with 7 bases fitting TRBD1. J gave up 5 bases and V 5 bases, and 17 bases lay outside the gene matches. The CDR3 loop spans 17 amino acids. Germline CDR1 reads SEHNR; CDR2 reads FQNEAQ (reference sequence). For the CDR3, the DNA is TGTGCCAGCAGCCTACGGGCAGGGGGTAGTAGCACGGAGACCCAGTACTTC. It translates to CASSLRAGGSSTETQYF.

This clonotype was counted between two and nine times. V gene TRBV3-1 combines with J gene TRBJ2-5; D not resolved. V lost 6 bases and J lost 5, with 10 bases in between. Per the germline V gene, CDR1 is LGHDT and CDR2 is YNNKEL (reference sequence). CDR3 length: 12 amino acids. The CDR3 protein is CASSQNRETQYF. CDR3 nucleotide sequence: TGTGCCAGCAGTCAAAATAGGGAGACCCAGTACTTC.

This clonotype was recorded a few times. This chain joins TRBV20-1 and TRBJ2-7; 10 nucleotides match TRBD2. V was clipped by 3 bases and J by 1 base; unmatched bases: 6. This CDR3 comprises 15 residues. Germline V gives CDR1 DFQATT, CDR2 SNEGSKA (reference sequence). CDR3 in amino acids: CSASSSGSSSYEQYF. The CDR3 coding sequence is TGCAGTGCTAGCTCTAGCGGGAGTTCATCCTACGAGCAGTACTTC.

The rearrangement uses TRBV4-1 and TRBJ2-7; maybe TRBD1 (5 bases). The CDR3 has 16 residues. V lost 1 base, J lost 1 base, and 14 bases lay in between. Germline V gene lookup returns CDR1 MGHRA and CDR2 YSYEKL. As DNA, the CDR3 is TGCGCCAGCAGCCAAGGAGTGACAGTGAAGTCCTACGAGCAGTACTTC. Translation gives CASSQGVTVKSYEQYF.

The rearrangement links TRBV28 to TRBJ2-7; D is ambiguous. CDR1 and CDR2 from the germline V gene are MDHEN and SYDVKM. This CDR3 contains 14 residues. Trimming took off 2 bases at V and 2 bases at J, with 10 bases between the two ends. CDR3 protein: CASSLRAGAYEQYF. The CDR3 DNA reads TGTGCCAGCAGTTTAAGGGCCGGAGCCTACGAGCAGTACTTC.

This clonotype came up many times. V usage is TRBV6-5 and J usage is TRBJ1-2, with 7 bases aligning to TRBD1. Germline V lookup: CDR1 MNHEY, CDR2 SVGAGI. V lost 10 bases, J lost 4 bases, and 9 bases stayed unmatched. CDR3 length: 13 residues. The CDR3 here is CATRRDSLYGYTF. Here the CDR3 DNA reads TGTGCCACCCGACGGGACAGCCTCTATGGCTACACCTTC.

The chain combines TRBV6-1 with TRBJ1-2; weak D call: TRBD1 (6 bases). Germline lookup yields CDR1 MNHNS and CDR2 SASEGT. CDR3 length: 11 amino acids. V gave up 0 bases and J gave up 13 bases, with 9 bases separating them. The CDR3 nucleotides read TGTGCCAGCAGTGAAGCCGGAGGGGGCACCTTC. Residues: CASSEAGGGTF.

The chain couples TRBV2 to TRBJ1-5; TRBD1 agrees at 7 bases. J was trimmed by 0 bases and V by 7 bases; bases with no gene match: 6. The germline V gene encodes CDR1 SNHLY and CDR2 FYNNEI. The CDR3 sequence is 15 residues long. In DNA form, the CDR3 reads TGTGCCAGCACCACGACAGGGTATAGCAATCAGCCCCAGCATTTT. This sequence encodes CASTTTGYSNQPQHF.

The chain joins TRBV5-8 to TRBJ2-7, with 8 bases aligning to TRBD1. V shed 6 bases and J 2 bases; nucleotides not matched to a gene: 10. CDR3 length: 15 residues. Germline lookup yields CDR1 SGHTS and CDR2 YDEGEE. As DNA, the CDR3 is TGTGCCAGCACCGCTCTTGAGGACAGGGCCTACGAGCAGTACTTC. It translates to CASTALEDRAYEQYF.

J is TRBJ1-5 and V is TRBV2, with TRBD1 identical over 7 bases. This CDR3 comprises 12 residues. The trim removed 10 bases at V and 9 bases at J, leaving 9 bases unmatched. In germline, CDR1 is SNHLY, CDR2 FYNNEI. The CDR3 DNA sequence: TGTGCCACCTCGACAGGGAGTCGGCCCCAGCATTTT. This sequence encodes CATSTGSRPQHF.

This clonotype turned up a few times. The CDR3 DNA reads TGTGCCAGCAGTGAATCGGACAGAGGGCCCCAGCATTTT. It translates to CASSESDRGPQHF. V usage is TRBV12-3 or TRBV12-4 and J usage is TRBJ1-5, with D possibly matching TRBD1 (6 bases). V dropped 5 bases and J dropped 9 bases, with 14 bases sitting between them. The CDR3 is 13 amino acids.

There are many counts of this clonotype. At one end the junction does not follow the germline gene, possibly because of a read error. CDR3 sequence reads: CASSDRDSGGQPQHF. Here the CDR3 DNA reads TGTGCCAGCAGTGACCGGGACAGTGGAGGGCAGCCCCAGCATTTT. The J gene is TRBJ1-5, the V gene TRBV10-3, with 7 bases matching TRBD1. The length of the CDR3 is 15 residues. Germline CDR1 ENHRY, CDR2 SYGVKD.

The J gene is TRBJ2-3, the V gene TRBV2; the D gene is possibly TRBD1 (6 bases). The CDR3 is 14 residues long. Per the germline V gene, CDR1 is SNHLY and CDR2 is FYNNEI. The CDR3 region has the DNA TGTGCGACCCTTGGGGGCCCTAGCACAGATACGCAGTATTTT. Translated: CATLGGPSTDTQYF.

This clonotype turned up a few times. The chain carries TRBV9 and TRBJ2-7; no clear D gene. This CDR3 has 13 amino acids. Per the germline V gene, CDR1 is SGDLS and CDR2 is YYNGEE. Trimming took 3 bases from V and 0 from J, leaving 7 bases between them. CDR3 coding DNA: TGTGCCAGCAGCGGCGTTTCCTCCTACGAGCAGTACTTC. Protein product: CASSGVSSYEQYF.